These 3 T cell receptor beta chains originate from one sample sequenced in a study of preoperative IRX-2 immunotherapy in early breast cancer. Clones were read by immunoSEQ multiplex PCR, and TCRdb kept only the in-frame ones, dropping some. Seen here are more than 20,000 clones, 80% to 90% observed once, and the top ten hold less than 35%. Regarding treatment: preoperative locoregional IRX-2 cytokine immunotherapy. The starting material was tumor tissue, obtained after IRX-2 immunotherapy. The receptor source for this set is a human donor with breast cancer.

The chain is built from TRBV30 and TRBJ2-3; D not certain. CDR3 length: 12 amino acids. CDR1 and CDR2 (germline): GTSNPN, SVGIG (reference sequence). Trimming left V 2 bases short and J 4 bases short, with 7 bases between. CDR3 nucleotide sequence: TGTGCCTGGAGTTCGGGCCCAGATACGCAGTATTTT. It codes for CAWSSGPDTQYF.

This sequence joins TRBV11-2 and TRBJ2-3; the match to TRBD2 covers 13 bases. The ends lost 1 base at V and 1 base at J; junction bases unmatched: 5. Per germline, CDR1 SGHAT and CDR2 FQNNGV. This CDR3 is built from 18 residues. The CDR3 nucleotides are TGTGCCAGCAGCTTAGTTATAGGACTAGCGGGGGGCACAGATACGCAGTATTTT. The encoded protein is CASSLVIGLAGGTDTQYF.

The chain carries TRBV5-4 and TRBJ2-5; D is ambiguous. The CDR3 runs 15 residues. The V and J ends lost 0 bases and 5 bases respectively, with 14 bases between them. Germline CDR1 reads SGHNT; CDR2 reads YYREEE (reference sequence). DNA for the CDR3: TGTGCCAGCAGCTTGGCGCTATCCCCGAGGGAGACCCAGTACTTC. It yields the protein CASSLALSPRETQYF.